The source of this TCR beta chain is a study of cytomegalovirus exposure and HLA in healthy donors. This PCR relied on a set of 60 Vbeta primers and 13 Jbeta primers. Method: immunoSEQ multiplex PCR; TCRdb's copy keeps in-frame clones and lacks some. The table records around 170,000 clones, roughly 80% of them present only once. Between the trimmed V and J ends, which lost 2 bases and 2 bases, there was a span of 7 bases. The CDR3 loop spans 13 amino acids. The V gene's germline CDR1 is SGHNT and CDR2 YYREEE (reference sequence). The rearrangement uses TRBV5-4 and TRBJ1-2, with unresolved D. The receptor's source is a man in his forties or fifties in good health and CMV-seronegative. The sequencing input was PBMCs. CDR3 residues: CASSFPGNYGYTF. In nucleotides, the CDR3 is TGTGCCAGCAGCTTTCCCGGGAACTATGGCTACACCTTC.